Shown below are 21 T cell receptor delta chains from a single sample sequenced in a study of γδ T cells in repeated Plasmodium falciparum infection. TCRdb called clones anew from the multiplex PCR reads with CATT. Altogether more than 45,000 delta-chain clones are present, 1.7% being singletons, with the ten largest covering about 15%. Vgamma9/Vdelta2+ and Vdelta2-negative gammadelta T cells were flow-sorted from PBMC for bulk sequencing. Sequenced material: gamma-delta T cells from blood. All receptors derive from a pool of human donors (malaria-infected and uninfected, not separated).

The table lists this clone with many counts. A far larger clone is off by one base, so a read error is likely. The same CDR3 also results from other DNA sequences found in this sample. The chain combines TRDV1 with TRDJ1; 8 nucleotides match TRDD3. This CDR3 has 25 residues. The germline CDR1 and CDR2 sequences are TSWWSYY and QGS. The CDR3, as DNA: TGTGCTCTCGGGGAACTAGGACCCCCCTTAGGGCCCCTCGACTGGGGGGAATTGTACACCGATAAACTCATCTTT. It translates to CALGELGPPLGPLDWGELYTDKLIF.

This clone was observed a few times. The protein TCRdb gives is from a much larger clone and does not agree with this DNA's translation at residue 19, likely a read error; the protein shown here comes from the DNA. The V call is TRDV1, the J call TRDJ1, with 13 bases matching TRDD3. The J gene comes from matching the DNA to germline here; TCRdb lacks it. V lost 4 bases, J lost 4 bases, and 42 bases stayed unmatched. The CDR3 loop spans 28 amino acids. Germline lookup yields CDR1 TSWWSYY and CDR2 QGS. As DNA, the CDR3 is TGTGCTCTTGGGGTCCCCTCAAGCGGGCCTATCATGTACTGGGGGATACGCGCAGCTGGGCTTCATTACGATAAACTCATCTTT. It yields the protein CALGVPSSGPIMYWGIRAAGLHYDKLIF.

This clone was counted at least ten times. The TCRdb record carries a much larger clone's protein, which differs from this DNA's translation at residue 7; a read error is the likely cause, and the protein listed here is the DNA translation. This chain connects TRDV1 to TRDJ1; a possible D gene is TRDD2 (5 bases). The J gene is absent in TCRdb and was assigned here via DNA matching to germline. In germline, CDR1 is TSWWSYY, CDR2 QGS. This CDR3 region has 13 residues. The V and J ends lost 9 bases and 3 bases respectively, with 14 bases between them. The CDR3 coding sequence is TGTGCTCTATCCTATCGGGCCTCCGATAAACTCATCTTT. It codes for CALSYRASDKLIF.

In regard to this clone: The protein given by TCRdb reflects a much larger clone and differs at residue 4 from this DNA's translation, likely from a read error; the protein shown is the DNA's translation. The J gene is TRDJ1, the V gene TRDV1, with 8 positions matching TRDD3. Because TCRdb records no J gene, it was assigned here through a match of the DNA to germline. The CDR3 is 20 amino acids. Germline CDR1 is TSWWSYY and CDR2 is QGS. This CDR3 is CALRERGYAGDKGYTDKLIF. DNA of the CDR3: TGTGCTCTTAGGGAACGAGGCTACGCGGGGGATAAAGGGTACACCGATAAACTCATCTTT.

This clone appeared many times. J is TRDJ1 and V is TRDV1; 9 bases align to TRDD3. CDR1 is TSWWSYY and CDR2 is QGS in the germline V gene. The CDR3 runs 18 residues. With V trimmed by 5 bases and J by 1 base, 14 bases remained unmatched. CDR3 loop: CALGNRCLGDLSTDKLIF. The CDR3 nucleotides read TGTGCTCTTGGGAATCGGTGTCTGGGGGATTTATCCACCGATAAACTCATCTTT.

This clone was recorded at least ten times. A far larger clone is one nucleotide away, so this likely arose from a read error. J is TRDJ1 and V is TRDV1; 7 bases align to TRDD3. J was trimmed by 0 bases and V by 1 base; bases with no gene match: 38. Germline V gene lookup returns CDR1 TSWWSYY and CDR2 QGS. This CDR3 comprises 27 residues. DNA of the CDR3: TGTGCTCTTGGGGAACCTTACCTCCCTCGTTGCCACAGCGGGATCTGTACTGGGGACACTAACACCGATAAACTCATCTTT. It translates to CALGEPYLPRCHSGICTGDTNTDKLIF.

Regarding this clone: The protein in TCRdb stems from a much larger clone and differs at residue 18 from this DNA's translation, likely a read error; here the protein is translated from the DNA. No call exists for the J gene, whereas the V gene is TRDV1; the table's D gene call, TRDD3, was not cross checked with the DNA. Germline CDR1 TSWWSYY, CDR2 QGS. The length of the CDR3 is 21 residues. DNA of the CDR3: TGTGCTCTTGGGGAACGGTCTCGAGGGCTACCTTCTGGGGGATACACCGATAGGCTCATCTTT. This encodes CALGERSRGLPSGGYTDRLIF.

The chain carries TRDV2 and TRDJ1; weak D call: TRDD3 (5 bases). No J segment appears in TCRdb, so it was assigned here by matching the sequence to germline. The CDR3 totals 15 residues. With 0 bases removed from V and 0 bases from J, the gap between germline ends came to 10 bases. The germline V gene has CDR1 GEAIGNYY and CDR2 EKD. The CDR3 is CACDTVGSYTDKLIF. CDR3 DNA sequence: TGTGCCTGTGACACCGTGGGATCCTACACCGATAAACTCATCTTT.

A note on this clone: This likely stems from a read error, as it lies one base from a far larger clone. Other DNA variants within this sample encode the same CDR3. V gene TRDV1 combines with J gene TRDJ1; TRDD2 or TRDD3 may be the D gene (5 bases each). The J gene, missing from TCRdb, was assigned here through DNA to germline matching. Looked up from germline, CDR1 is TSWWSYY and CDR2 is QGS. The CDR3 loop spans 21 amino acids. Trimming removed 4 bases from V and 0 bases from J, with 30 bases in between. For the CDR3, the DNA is TGTGCTCTTGGGGCCCCGGGGAACCTACCGTATATGGGAGTGTACACCGATAAACTCATCTTT. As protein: CALGAPGNLPYMGVYTDKLIF.

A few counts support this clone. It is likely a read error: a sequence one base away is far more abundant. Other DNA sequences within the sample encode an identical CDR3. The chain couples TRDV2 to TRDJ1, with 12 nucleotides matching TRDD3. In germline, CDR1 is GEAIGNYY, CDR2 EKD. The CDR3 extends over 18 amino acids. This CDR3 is CACDSRHWGIPYTDKLIF. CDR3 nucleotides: TGTGCCTGTGACAGTAGGCACTGGGGGATACCTTACACCGATAAGCTCATCTTT.

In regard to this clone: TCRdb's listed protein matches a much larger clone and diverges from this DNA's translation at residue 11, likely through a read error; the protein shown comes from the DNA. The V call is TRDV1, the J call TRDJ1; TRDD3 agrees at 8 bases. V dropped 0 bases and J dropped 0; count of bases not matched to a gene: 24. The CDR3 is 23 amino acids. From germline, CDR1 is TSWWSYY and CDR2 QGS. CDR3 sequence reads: CALGELSLPECWGRGWDTDKLIF. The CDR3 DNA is TGTGCTCTTGGGGAACTCAGCCTTCCCGAGTGCTGGGGGAGGGGTTGGGACACCGATAAACTCATCTTT.

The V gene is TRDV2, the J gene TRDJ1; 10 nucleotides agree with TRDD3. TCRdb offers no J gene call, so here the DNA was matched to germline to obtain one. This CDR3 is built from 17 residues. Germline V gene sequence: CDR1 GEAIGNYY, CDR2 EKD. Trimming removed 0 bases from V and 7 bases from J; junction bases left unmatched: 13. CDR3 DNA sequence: TGTGCCTGTGACACCCCGTCTGTACTGGGGGATTCGAGTAAACTCATCTTT. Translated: CACDTPSVLGDSSKLIF.

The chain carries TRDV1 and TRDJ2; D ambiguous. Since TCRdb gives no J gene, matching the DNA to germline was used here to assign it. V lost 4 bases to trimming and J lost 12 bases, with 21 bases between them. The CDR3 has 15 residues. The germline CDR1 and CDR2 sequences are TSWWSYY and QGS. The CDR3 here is CALGAPFRATFKLFF. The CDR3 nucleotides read TGTGCTCTTGGGGCCCCTTTTCGGGCTACGTTTAAACTCTTCTTT.

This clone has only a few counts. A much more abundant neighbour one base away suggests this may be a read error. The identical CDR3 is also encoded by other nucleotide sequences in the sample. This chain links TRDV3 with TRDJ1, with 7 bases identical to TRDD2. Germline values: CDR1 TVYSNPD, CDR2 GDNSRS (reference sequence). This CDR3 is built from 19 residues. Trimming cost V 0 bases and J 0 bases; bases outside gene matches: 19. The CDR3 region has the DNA TGTGCCTTTAGCCTCGGGAGCTTCCTAACATTGGGGTACACCGATAAACTCATCTTT. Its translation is CAFSLGSFLTLGYTDKLIF.

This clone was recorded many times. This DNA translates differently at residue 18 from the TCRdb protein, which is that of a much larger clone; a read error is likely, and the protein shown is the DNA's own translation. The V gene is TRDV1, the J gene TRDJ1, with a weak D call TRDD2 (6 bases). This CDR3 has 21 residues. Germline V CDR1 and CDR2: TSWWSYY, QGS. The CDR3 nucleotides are TGTGCTCTTGGGGTTCAAGGGTGGCTCCTACTTCGTACTTCGTACACCGATAGACTCATCTTT. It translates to CALGVQGWLLLRTSYTDRLIF.

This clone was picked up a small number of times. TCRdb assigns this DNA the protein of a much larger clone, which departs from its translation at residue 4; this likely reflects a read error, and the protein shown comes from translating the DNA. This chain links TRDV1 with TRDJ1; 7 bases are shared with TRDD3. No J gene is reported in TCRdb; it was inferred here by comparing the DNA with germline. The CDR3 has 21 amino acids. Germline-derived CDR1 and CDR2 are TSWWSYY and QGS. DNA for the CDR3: TGTGCTCTTGTGGAACTAGGCCTTCACCTACTGGGGATCCTGTACACCGATAAACTCATCTTT. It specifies CALVELGLHLLGILYTDKLIF.

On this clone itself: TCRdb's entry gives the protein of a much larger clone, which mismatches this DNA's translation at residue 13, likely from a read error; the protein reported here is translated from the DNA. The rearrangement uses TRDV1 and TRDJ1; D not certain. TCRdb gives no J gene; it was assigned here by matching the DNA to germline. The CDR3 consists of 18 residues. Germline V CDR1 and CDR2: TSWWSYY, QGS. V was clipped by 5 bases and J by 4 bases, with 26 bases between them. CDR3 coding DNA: TGTGCTCTTGGGTTCACCTCCGTACATACTTATATCATCGATAAACTCATCTTT. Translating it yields CALGFTSVHTYIIDKLIF.

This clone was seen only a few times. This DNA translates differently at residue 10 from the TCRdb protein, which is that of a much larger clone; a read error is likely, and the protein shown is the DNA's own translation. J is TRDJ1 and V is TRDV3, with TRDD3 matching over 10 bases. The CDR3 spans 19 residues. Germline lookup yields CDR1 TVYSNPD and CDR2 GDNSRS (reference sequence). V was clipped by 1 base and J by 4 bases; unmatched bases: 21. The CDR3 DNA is TGTGCCTTTAAGAACGCCTGGGGGATAGTCCCCATCAAGGTCGATAAACTCATCTTT. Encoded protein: CAFKNAWGIVPIKVDKLIF.

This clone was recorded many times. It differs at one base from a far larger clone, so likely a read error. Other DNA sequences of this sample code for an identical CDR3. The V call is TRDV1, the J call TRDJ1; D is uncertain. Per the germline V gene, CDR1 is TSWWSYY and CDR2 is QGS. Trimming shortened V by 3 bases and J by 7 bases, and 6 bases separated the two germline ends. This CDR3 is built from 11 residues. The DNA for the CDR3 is TGTGCTCTTGGGGAGAATCGTAAACTCATCTTT. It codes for CALGENRKLIF.

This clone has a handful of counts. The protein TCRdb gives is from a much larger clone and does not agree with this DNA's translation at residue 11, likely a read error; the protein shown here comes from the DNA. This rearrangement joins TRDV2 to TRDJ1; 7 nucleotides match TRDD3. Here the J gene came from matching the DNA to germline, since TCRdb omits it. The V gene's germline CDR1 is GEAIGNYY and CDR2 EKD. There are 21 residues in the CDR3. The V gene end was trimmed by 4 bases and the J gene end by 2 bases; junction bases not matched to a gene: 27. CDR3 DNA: TGTGCCTGTGATCAACGGGGGGCTACTGGGGAATACGGGTACTCTACCGATAAACTCATCTTT. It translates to CACDQRGATGEYGYSTDKLIF.

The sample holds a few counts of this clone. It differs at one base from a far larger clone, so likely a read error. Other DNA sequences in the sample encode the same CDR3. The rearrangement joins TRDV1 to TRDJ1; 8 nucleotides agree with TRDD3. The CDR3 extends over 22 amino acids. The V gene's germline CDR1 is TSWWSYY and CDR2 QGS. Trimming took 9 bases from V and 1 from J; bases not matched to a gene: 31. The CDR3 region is CALGVNPPSDDQCGIRTDKLIF. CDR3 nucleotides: TGTGCTCTAGGTGTAAACCCGCCTTCCGACGACCAATGTGGGATACGCACCGATAAACTCATCTTT.